This T cell receptor beta chain is from a study of CD8 T cells in Susac syndrome. Findings of the study overall: TCR sequencing and HLA analysis covered a relatively small number of individuals.

This CDR3 is built from 14 residues. CDR1 and CDR2 from the germline V gene are LNHDA and SQIVND (reference sequence). The V segment lost 6 bases and the J segment 5 bases; nucleotides outside the gene matches: 9. As to this clonotype: What it recognizes is unknown.

TCR beta sequencing covered blood CD8+ and CD4+ T cells. RNA, at about 0.45 to 1 ug, was reverse transcribed with random hexamers. Amplification of TCR beta CDR3 spanned 54 Vbeta and 13 Jbeta via immunoSEQ multiplex PCR. TCRdb recomputed calls from the immunoSEQ multiplex PCR reads with MiXCR, one row per CDR3 protein. The sample holds hundreds of thousands of distinct CDR3 sequences, approximately 85% seen once. The chain employs TRBV19 and TRBJ2-7, with 8 bases aligning to TRBD2. The sequence came from a human donor with multiple sclerosis. The sample consisted of CD8+ T cells from PBMCs. CDR3 nucleotide sequence: TGTGCCAGTAGCCATCGGGGGGGGCTGGACGAGCAGTACTTC. Its protein is CASSHRGGLDEQYF.